This T cell receptor (beta chain) is drawn from a study of technical replicates of blood from a few donors. This CDR3 has 14 amino acids. Germline assignment: CDR1 LGHNA and CDR2 YNFKEQ. V was trimmed by 4 bases and J by 0 bases, leaving 10 bases between them. Using immunoSEQ multiplex PCR, the repertoire was profiled, and TCRdb retains in-frame clones only, with some absent. The table has just over 95,000 clones, more than 90% seen once. The specimen sequenced was T cells isolated from PBMCs. This sequence was found in a human donor in good health. The J gene is TRBJ2-7, the V gene TRBV4-2, with D unclear. CDR3 coding DNA: TGTGCCAGCAGCCCGCGAGCGAGCTCCTACGAGCAGTACTTC. Its protein product is CASSPRASSYEQYF.